Below, 16 T cell receptor beta chains from the same sample are listed, as sequenced in a study of post-analysis software for immune sequencing data. Study conclusions and caveats: Several TRBV segments were more frequent in patients than controls; TRBV5-6, TRBV5-1 and TRBV20-1 belonged to this group.

The TCR beta cDNA libraries carried unique molecular identifiers. MiXCR was run by TCRdb on the PCR reads, yielding one entry per CDR3 protein. The data contain roughly 620,000 distinct CDR3 sequences, 44% of them singletons. These receptors' targets are unknown. The sample consisted of blood. These receptor sequences come from a girl aged 10 to 17 with multiple sclerosis.

V gene TRBV15 combines with J gene TRBJ1-2; D is perhaps TRBD1 (5 bases). The CDR3 has 14 residues. The germline gives CDR1 LNHNV, CDR2 YYDKDF (reference sequence). Trimming pared 5 bases from V and 5 bases from J, leaving 15 bases between. The CDR3 loop is CATSQNQGEYGYTF. The CDR3 region has the DNA TGTGCCACCAGCCAGAATCAGGGAGAGTATGGCTACACCTTC.

In its sample, this clonotype was seen a few times. The gene calls are TRBV20-1 and TRBJ2-1; 8 positions agree with TRBD2. Per germline, CDR1 DFQATT and CDR2 SNEGSKA (reference sequence). This CDR3 comprises 13 residues. The trim removed 4 bases at V and 3 bases at J, leaving 2 bases unmatched. The CDR3 protein is CSAISGGYNEQFF. The CDR3 nucleotides read TGCAGTGCTATAAGCGGGGGCTACAATGAGCAGTTCTTC.

This clonotype has just a few counts. The chain couples TRBV10-3 to TRBJ2-1, with 10 bases matching TRBD2. The length of the CDR3 is 16 residues. Trimming removed 4 bases from V and 6 bases from J; junction bases left unmatched: 9. Germline CDR1 reads ENHRY; CDR2 reads SYGVKD. CDR3 bases: TGTGCCATCAGTGTCCCCAAGCGGGGGGGCTCCAATGAGCAGTTCTTC. Translation gives CAISVPKRGGSNEQFF.

This rearrangement joins TRBV5-5 to TRBJ2-3; D is ambiguous. The CDR3 has 12 amino acids. V shed 2 bases and J shed 6 bases, with 7 bases lying between them. Germline V gene lookup returns CDR1 SGHKS and CDR2 YYEKEE (reference sequence). The CDR3 sequence is CASSFNVDTQYF. The CDR3 DNA sequence: TGTGCCAGCAGCTTTAACGTGGATACGCAGTATTTT.

The V gene is TRBV6-6, the J gene TRBJ1-1; maybe TRBD1 (5 bases). In germline, CDR1 is MNHNY, CDR2 SVGAGI (reference sequence). The CDR3 has 13 amino acids. Trimming shortened V by 10 bases and J by 5 bases, and 17 bases separated the two germline ends. The CDR3 loop is CATKNEGRTEAFF. Written as DNA, the CDR3 is TGTGCCACCAAAAACGAGGGGAGAACTGAAGCTTTCTTT.

The rearrangement joins TRBV5-5 to TRBJ2-5, with 8 bases lining up with TRBD1. The CDR3 has 13 amino acids. The V gene's germline CDR1 is SGHKS and CDR2 YYEKEE (reference sequence). Losses at the gene ends were 3 bases for V and 5 bases for J; bases not matched to a gene: 3. The CDR3 nucleotides are TGTGCCAGCAGCTCCTGGACAGGGGAGACCCAGTACTTC. It encodes CASSSWTGETQYF.

The chain couples TRBV10-2 to TRBJ1-2; tentatively, D is TRBD1 (5 bases). Germline CDR1 and CDR2: WSHSY and SAAADI. The CDR3 covers 14 residues. Trimming left V 7 bases short and J 2 bases short, with 14 bases between. The CDR3 coding sequence is TGCGCCAGCAAAAAGGGACCGACCAACTATGGCTACACCTTC. Its protein product is CASKKGPTNYGYTF.

The chain recombines TRBV5-1 with TRBJ1-4, with unresolved D. Germline V gene sequence: CDR1 SGHRS, CDR2 YFSETQ. The CDR3 runs to 15 residues. V lost 3 bases to trimming and J lost 7 bases, with 16 bases between them. The CDR3 sequence: CASSSDSDFGEKLFF. CDR3 in DNA: TGCGCCAGCAGCTCGGATTCCGATTTTGGTGAAAAACTGTTTTTT.

V and J are TRBV12-3 or TRBV12-4 and TRBJ2-5; 8 bases match TRBD1. This CDR3 is built from 16 residues. Germline trimming cut 6 bases from V and 3 bases from J; bases unmatched to any gene: 12. In nucleotides, the CDR3 is TGTGCCAGCAGACGCCACCTGACAGGGGCGGAAGAGACCCAGTACTTC. It yields the protein CASRRHLTGAEETQYF.

This clonotype was observed a few times. V and J are TRBV20-1 and TRBJ2-5; D unclear. The V and J ends lost 5 bases and 6 bases respectively, with 16 bases between them. CDR1 is DFQATT, CDR2 SNEGSKA, per germline (reference sequence). CDR3 length equals 13 residues. CDR3 sequence reads: CSAPVQVQKTQYF. DNA for the CDR3: TGCAGTGCTCCCGTCCAGGTGCAAAAGACCCAGTACTTC.

V gene TRBV4-2 combines with J gene TRBJ2-1; 13 bases align to TRBD2. Germline lookup yields CDR1 LGHNA and CDR2 YNFKEQ. The junction had 3 bases not matched to a gene; V was cut back by 0 bases and J by 7 bases. The CDR3 is made up of 16 amino acids. CDR3 sequence reads: CASSQDGTSGVNEQFF. Here the CDR3 DNA reads TGTGCCAGCAGCCAAGACGGGACTAGCGGGGTAAATGAGCAGTTCTTC.

The gene calls are TRBV28 and TRBJ1-1; 9 nucleotides agree with TRBD1. This CDR3 comprises 16 residues. CDR1 and CDR2 (germline): MDHEN, SYDVKM. V shed 5 bases, J shed 1 base, and the junction held 8 bases outside the gene matches. CDR3 in DNA: TGTGCCAGCAGTGGGGGGGGGACAGGGCCGAACACTGAAGCTTTCTTT. Amino acids: CASSGGGTGPNTEAFF.

V is TRBV7-9 and J is TRBJ1-2; the D gene is possibly TRBD1 (5 bases). This CDR3 is 15 amino acids long. V was clipped by 5 bases and J by 6 bases, with 19 bases between them. CDR1 is SEHNR and CDR2 is FQNEAQ in the germline V gene (reference sequence). CDR3 in amino acids: CASSREGSSFDGYTF. CDR3 DNA sequence: TGTGCCAGCAGCCGGGAGGGGTCTTCTTTCGATGGCTACACCTTC. The full variable domain, its missing parts supplied by reference TRBV7-9 and TRBJ1-2, is DTGVSQNPRHKITKRGQNVTFRCDPISEHNRLYWYRQTLGQGPEFLTYFQNEAQLEKSRLLSDRFSAERPKGSFSTLEIQRTEQGDSAMYLCASSREGSSFDGYTFGSGTRLTVV.

With respect to this clonotype: The junction shows a germline mismatch at one end, possibly a read error. V usage is TRBV6-2 or TRBV6-3 and J usage is TRBJ2-7; no firm D call. This CDR3 region has 14 residues. Germline CDR1 reads MNHEY; CDR2 reads SVGEGT. This CDR3 is CASSYSTSSHEQYF. The DNA for the CDR3 is TGTGCCAGCAGTTACTCGACCAGCTCCCACGAGCAGTACTTC.

This chain joins TRBV27 and TRBJ2-7; 11 bases are shared with TRBD2. The V segment lost 1 base and the J segment 7 bases; nucleotides outside the gene matches: 6. The germline V gene encodes CDR1 MNHEY and CDR2 SMNVEV (reference sequence). This CDR3 spans 15 amino acids. The CDR3 bases are TGTGCCAGCAGTTTATTAGCGGGAGGGCCTTGGGAGCAGTACTTC. The encoded protein is CASSLLAGGPWEQYF.

The chain links TRBV12-3 or TRBV12-4 to TRBJ2-7; 9 bases align to TRBD1. The J call is in doubt because the DNA end fits TRBJ2-5 better. The CDR3 totals 17 residues. CDR3: CASSLYLFTGGAETQYF. The DNA for the CDR3 is TGTGCCAGCAGTCTATACCTCTTTACAGGGGGCGCAGAGACCCAGTACTTC.